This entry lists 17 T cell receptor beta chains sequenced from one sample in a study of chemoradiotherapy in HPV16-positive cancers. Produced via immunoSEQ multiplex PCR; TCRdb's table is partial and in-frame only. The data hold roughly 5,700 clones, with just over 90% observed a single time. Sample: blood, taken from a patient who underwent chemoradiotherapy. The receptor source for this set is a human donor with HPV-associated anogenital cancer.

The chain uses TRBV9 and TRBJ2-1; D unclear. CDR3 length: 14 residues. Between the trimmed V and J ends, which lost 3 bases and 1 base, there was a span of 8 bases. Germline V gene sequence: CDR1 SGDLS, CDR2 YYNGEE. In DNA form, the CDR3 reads TGTGCCAGCAGCGGGCCCCCTTCCTACAATGAGCAGTTCTTC. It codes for CASSGPPSYNEQFF.

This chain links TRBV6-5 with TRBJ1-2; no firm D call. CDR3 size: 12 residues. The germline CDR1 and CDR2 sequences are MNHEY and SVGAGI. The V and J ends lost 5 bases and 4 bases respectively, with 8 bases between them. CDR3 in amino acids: CASSRKTYGYTF. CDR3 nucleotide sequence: TGTGCCAGCAGTAGAAAGACCTATGGCTACACCTTC.

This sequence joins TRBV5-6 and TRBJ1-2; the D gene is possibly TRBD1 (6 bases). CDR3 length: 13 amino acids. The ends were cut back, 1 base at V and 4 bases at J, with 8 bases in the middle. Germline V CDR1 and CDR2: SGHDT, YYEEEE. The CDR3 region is CASSLRGAYGYTF. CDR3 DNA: TGTGCCAGCAGCTTGAGGGGGGCCTATGGCTACACCTTC.

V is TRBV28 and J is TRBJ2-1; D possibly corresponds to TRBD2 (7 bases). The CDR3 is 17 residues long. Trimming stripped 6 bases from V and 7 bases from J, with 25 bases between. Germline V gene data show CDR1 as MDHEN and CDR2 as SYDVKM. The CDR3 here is CASSTTPSGGGLNEQFF. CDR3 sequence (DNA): TGTGCCAGCAGCACTACCCCTAGCGGAGGGGGACTTAATGAGCAGTTCTTC.

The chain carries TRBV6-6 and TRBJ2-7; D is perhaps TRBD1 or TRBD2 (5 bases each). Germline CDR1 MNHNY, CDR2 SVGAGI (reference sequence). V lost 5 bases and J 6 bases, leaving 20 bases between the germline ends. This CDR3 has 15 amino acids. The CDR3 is CASSALTRGGREQYF. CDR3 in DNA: TGTGCCAGCAGTGCCCTGACCCGGGGCGGTCGCGAGCAGTACTTC.

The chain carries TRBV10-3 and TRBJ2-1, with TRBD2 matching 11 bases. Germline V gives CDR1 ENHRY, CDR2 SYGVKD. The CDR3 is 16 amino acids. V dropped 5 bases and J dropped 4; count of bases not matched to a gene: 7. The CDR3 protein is CAISKGTSGRYNEQFF. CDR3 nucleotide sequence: TGTGCCATCAGTAAGGGGACTAGCGGTAGATACAATGAGCAGTTCTTC.

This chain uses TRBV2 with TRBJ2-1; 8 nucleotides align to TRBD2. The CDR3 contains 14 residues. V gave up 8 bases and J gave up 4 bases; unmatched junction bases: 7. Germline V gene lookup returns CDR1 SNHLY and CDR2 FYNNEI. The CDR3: CASLAGRVYNEQFF. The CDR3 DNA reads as TGTGCCAGCTTAGCGGGAAGGGTTTACAATGAGCAGTTCTTC.

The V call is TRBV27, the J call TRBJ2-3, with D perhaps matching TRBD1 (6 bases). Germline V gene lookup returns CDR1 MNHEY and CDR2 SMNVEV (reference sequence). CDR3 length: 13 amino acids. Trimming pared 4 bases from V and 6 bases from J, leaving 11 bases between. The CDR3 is CASSSRGQDTQYF. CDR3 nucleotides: TGTGCCAGCAGTTCCCGAGGACAGGATACGCAGTATTTT.

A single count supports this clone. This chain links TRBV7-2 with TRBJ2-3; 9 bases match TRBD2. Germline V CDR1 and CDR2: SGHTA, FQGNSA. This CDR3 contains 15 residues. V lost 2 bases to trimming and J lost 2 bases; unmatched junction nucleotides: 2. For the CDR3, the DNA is TGTGCCAGCAGCTTACTAGCGGGAATCACAGATACGCAGTATTTT. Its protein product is CASSLLAGITDTQYF.

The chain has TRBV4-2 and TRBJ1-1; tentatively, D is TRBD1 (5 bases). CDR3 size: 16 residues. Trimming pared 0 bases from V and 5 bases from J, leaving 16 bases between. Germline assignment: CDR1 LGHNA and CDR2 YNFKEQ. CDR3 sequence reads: CASSQDLGGGWTEAFF. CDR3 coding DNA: TGTGCCAGCAGCCAAGATCTCGGCGGGGGATGGACTGAAGCTTTCTTT.

The CDR3 coding sequence is TGTGCCAGCAGTGGGACGACGGGGCAGTACTTC. Residues: CASSGTTGQYF. The V call is TRBV6-6, the J call TRBJ2-7; D is perhaps TRBD1 or TRBD2 (5 bases each). V lost 5 bases and J lost 9, with 11 bases in between. Germline lookup yields CDR1 MNHNY and CDR2 SVGAGI (reference sequence). The CDR3 is 11 amino acids.

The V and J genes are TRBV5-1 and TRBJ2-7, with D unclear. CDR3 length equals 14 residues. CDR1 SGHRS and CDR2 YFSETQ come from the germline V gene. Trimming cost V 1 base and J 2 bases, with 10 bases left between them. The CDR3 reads CASSLMGIPYEQYF. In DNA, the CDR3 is TGCGCCAGCAGCTTGATGGGGATTCCCTACGAGCAGTACTTC.

The CDR3 region has the DNA TGTGCCAGCAGTTTGCAAAGCGGGAGTACAGATACGCAGTATTTT. Protein product: CASSLQSGSTDTQYF. The chain combines TRBV6-5 with TRBJ2-3, with 8 positions matching TRBD2. J was trimmed by 3 bases and V by 4 bases; bases with no gene match: 6. Germline V gene sequence: CDR1 MNHEY, CDR2 SVGAGI. This CDR3 comprises 15 residues.

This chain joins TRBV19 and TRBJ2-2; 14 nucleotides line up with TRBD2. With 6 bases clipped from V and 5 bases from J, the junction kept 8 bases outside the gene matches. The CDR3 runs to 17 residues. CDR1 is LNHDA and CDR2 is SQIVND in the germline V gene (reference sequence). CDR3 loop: CASSQTSGGAETGELFF. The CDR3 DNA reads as TGTGCCAGTAGCCAGACTAGCGGGGGGGCCGAAACCGGGGAGCTGTTTTTT.

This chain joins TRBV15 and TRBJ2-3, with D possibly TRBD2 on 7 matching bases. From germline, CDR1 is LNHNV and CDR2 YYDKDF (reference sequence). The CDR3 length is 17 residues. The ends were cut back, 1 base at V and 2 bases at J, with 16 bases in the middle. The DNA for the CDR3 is TGTGCCACCAGCAGAGGGGGGCTAGCGGTATTCACAGATACGCAGTATTTT. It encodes CATSRGGLAVFTDTQYF.

CDR3 in amino acids: CASSSGGPNEKLFF. CDR3 in DNA: TGTGCCAGCAGCTCAGGGGGCCCTAATGAAAAACTGTTTTTT. The V call is TRBV5-6, the J call TRBJ1-4, with 8 positions matching TRBD1. The CDR3 loop spans 14 amino acids. V was clipped by 3 bases and J by 3 bases; unmatched bases: 1. Germline V gene lookup returns CDR1 SGHDT and CDR2 YYEEEE. The whole variable domain, remainder taken from reference TRBV5-6 and TRBJ1-4, is DAGVTQSPTHLIKTRGQQVTLRCSPKSGHDTVSWYQQALGQGPQFIFQYYEEEERQRGNFPDRFSGHQFPNYSSELNVNALLLGDSALYLCASSSGGPNEKLFFGSGTQLSVL.

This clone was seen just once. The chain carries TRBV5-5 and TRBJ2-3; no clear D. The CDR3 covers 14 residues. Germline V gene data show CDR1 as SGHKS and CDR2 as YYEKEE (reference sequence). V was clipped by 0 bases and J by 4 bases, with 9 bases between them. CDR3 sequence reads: CASSLESPPDTQYF. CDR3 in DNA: TGTGCCAGCAGCTTGGAGTCACCCCCAGATACGCAGTATTTT.